These T cell receptor beta chains were read from a single sample in a study of identical twins. In TCRdb, the 5' RACE reads were re-called with MiXCR into one record per CDR3 protein. The sample holds roughly 1,500,000 distinct CDR3 sequences, roughly a third seen once. The sample taken for sequencing was cord blood. These receptors came from a newborn girl in good health. Both conserved end residues are part of each CDR3. The D gene is left open where the match is weak. Expanded clones get a size class; other rows say once, few or many, or leave the size out.

j_call v_call d_call clone_size cdr3_aa cdr3_nt
TRBJ1-2 TRBV5-1 . . CASRTDIYGYTF TGCGCCAGCAGGACCGACATCTATGGCTACACCTTC
TRBJ1-2 TRBV6-2/TRBV6-3 TRBD1 . CASSYFGTGHGYTF TGTGCCAGCAGTTACTTCGGGACAGGTCATGGCTACACCTTC
TRBJ1-2 TRBV12-3/TRBV12-4 . . CASSFGQRDGYTF TGTGCCAGCAGTTTTGGGCAGCGGGACGGCTACACCTTC
TRBJ2-5 TRBV29-1 TRBD2 . CSVEVGRGGYNEQYF TGCAGCGTTGAAGTCGGGAGGGGGGGTTACAATGAGCAGTACTTC
TRBJ1-6 TRBV6-5 TRBD1 many CASRTGNSPLHF TGTGCCAGCAGGACAGGGAATTCACCCCTCCACTTT
TRBJ2-1 TRBV5-1 TRBD1 few CASSSRGRGEQFF TGCGCCAGCAGCTCCAGGGGGCGCGGTGAGCAGTTCTTC
TRBJ2-2 TRBV20-1 TRBD1 few CSGLHRGNTGELFF TGCAGTGGACTTCACAGGGGTAACACCGGGGAGCTGTTTTTT
TRBJ2-5 TRBV2 TRBD2 . CASRAALAGLETQYF TGTGCCAGCAGGGCAGCACTAGCGGGTTTGGAGACCCAGTACTTC
TRBJ2-1 TRBV2 . few CASSESAAGVGEQFF TGTGCCAGCAGTGAGTCGGCGGCCGGAGTAGGTGAGCAGTTCTTC
TRBJ1-5 TRBV20-1 . . CSVGRERNQPQHF TGCAGTGTCGGTCGAGAGCGCAATCAGCCCCAGCATTTT
TRBJ2-1 TRBV29-1 TRBD2 few CSVGGIGTSGSLSYNEQFF TGCAGCGTTGGGGGGATAGGGACTAGCGGGAGTCTATCCTACAATGAGCAGTTCTTC
TRBJ2-7 TRBV29-1 TRBD2 many CSVEGWTSGTYEQYF TGCAGCGTTGAAGGATGGACTAGCGGAACCTACGAGCAGTACTTC
TRBJ1-5 TRBV7-2 TRBD1 few CASSSRTGTYSNQPQHF TGTGCCAGCAGCTCCAGGACAGGGACCTATAGCAATCAGCCCCAGCATTTT
TRBJ2-7 TRBV4-2 . few CASSQADLLQSEQYF TGTGCCAGCAGCCAAGCGGATCTATTGCAGTCCGAGCAGTACTTC
TRBJ2-7 TRBV10-3 . once CAISSGVYEQYF TGTGCCATCAGTTCAGGGGTCTACGAGCAGTACTTC
TRBJ1-2 TRBV18 . few CASSPATAPNYGYTF TGTGCCAGCTCACCGGCGACGGCCCCTAACTATGGCTACACCTTC
TRBJ2-3 TRBV12-3/TRBV12-4 TRBD2 . CASSLAGRAPDMEYF TGTGCCAGCAGTCTAGCGGGACGGGCTCCAGATATGGAGTATTTT
TRBJ1-2 TRBV20-1 TRBD1 . CSAGTGEDGYTF TGCAGTGCTGGGACAGGGGAGGATGGCTACACCTTC
TRBJ1-1 TRBV11-2 . . CASSLKGVDTEAFF TGTGCCAGCAGCTTAAAAGGGGTAGACACTGAAGCTTTCTTT
TRBJ2-3 TRBV20-1 . few CSARLSSDTQYF TGCAGTGCTAGATTATCATCAGATACGCAGTATTTT